This TCR beta chain came from a study of T cell responses to AZD1222 COVID-19 vaccine. General study points: Compared with day 0, the breadth and depth of the Spike-specific TCR repertoire rose significantly after two doses of AZD1222. Most donors were white British and more were female, and clonal diversity was possibly underestimated. Targets within unmutated variant regions were reportedly found for nearly half of spike-specific TCRs.

Here immunoSEQ multiplex PCR was the method, and the copy in TCRdb shows in-frame clones only, minus some. The sample has 150,000 or so clones; 91% are singletons. Concerning this clone itself: The antigen remains undetermined.

Germline loops: CDR1 LNHDA, CDR2 SQIVND (reference sequence). The CDR3 is made up of 13 amino acids. The V and J ends lost 5 bases and 3 bases respectively, with 9 bases between them. Analyses pooled second doses at about 4 or about 12 weeks. The TCR sequence derives from an adult who received the AZD1222 COVID-19 vaccine. Source: peripheral blood, taken 28 days after the second AZD1222 dose. The chain couples TRBV19 to TRBJ2-3; D remains unclear. The CDR3 DNA is TGTGCCAGTAGTCCGGCCCAAACAGATACGCAGTATTTT. Protein: CASSPAQTDTQYF.